A single sample is the source of the 18 T cell receptor beta chains below, sequenced in a study of T-cell reconstitution after alpha-beta-depleted transplantation in children. Overall study findings and caveats: From newly produced T cells came most of the T-cell counts and diversity one year after transplant.

Library preparation (for TCRbeta) was performed with unique molecular identifiers. TCRdb reanalysed the PCR reads using MiXCR and keeps one entry per CDR3 protein. The sample lists about 300,000 distinct CDR3 sequences; roughly 7.8% were seen once. What these receptors recognize is not known. Sequences were derived from peripheral blood, sampled 360 days after TCRalphabeta/CD19-depleted stem cell transplant. These receptor sequences come from a female patient aged 2-9 years who had a stem cell transplant for Fanconi anemia, so the T cells may come from the graft donor.

This clonotype was seen at least ten times. A junction end diverges from the germline sequence, so it may reflect a read error. The chain recombines TRBV7-6 with TRBJ1-6; possibly TRBD1 for D (5 bases). Germline lookup yields CDR1 SGHVS and CDR2 FNYEAQ. CDR3 size: 14 residues. DNA of the CDR3: TGTGCGAGCAGGGACGGCCGGGATAGGTCACCCCTCCACTTT. This gives the protein CASRDGRDRSPLHF.

This clonotype was observed a handful of times. The chain couples TRBV6-2 or TRBV6-3 to TRBJ2-5; D is perhaps TRBD2 (5 bases). The germline V gene has CDR1 MNHEY and CDR2 SVGEGT. The CDR3 covers 13 residues. The V gene lost 4 bases and the J gene lost 0 bases, with 6 bases spanning the gap. CDR3 DNA sequence: TGTGCCAGCAGTTCGGGGTACCAAGAGACCCAGTACTTC. Protein product: CASSSGYQETQYF.

This clonotype was seen repeatedly, ten times or more. This sequence joins TRBV4-2 and TRBJ1-1, with a tentative D call TRBD1 (5 bases). Trimming left V 1 base short and J 0 bases short, with 24 bases between. The CDR3 is made up of 20 amino acids. Germline values: CDR1 LGHNA, CDR2 YNFKEQ. This CDR3 reads CASSQVARGGARGVNTEAFF. The CDR3 coding sequence is TGTGCCAGCAGCCAAGTTGCGCGAGGTGGGGCAAGAGGGGTGAACACTGAAGCTTTCTTT.

V gene TRBV15 combines with J gene TRBJ1-2; D gene ambiguous. The germline CDR1 and CDR2 sequences are LNHNV and YYDKDF (reference sequence). There are 15 residues in the CDR3. V shed 4 bases and J shed 6 bases, with 18 bases lying between them. The CDR3 spells CATSKEVQPGHGYTF. CDR3 bases: TGTGCCACCAGCAAAGAGGTTCAGCCCGGGCATGGCTACACCTTC.

Only a few counts were recorded for this clonotype. The gene calls are TRBV14 and TRBJ1-1; D gene ambiguous. Trimming took 4 bases from V and 8 from J, leaving 11 bases between them. CDR3 length: 12 residues. Germline lookup yields CDR1 SGHDN and CDR2 FVKESK. The CDR3 loop reads CASSPSAVEAFF. The CDR3 DNA reads TGTGCCAGCAGCCCCTCCGCGGTGGAAGCTTTCTTT. The variable domain in full, completed from reference TRBV14 and TRBJ1-1, reads EAGVTQFPSHSVIEKGQTVTLRCDPISGHDNLYWYRRVMGKEIKFLLHFVKESKQDESGMPNNRFLAERTGGTYSTLKVQPAELEDSGVYFCASSPSAVEAFFGQGTRLTVV.

In this sample, this clonotype turned up many times. The chain employs TRBV24-1 and TRBJ1-1; 9 nucleotides align to TRBD1. J lost 1 base, V lost 4 bases, and 3 bases had no gene match. Germline values: CDR1 KGHDR, CDR2 SFDVKD. This CDR3 is 15 amino acids long. The CDR3 region is CATSEGDRENTEAFF. The CDR3 DNA follows: TGTGCCACCAGTGAAGGGGACAGGGAGAACACTGAAGCTTTCTTT.

This clonotype was observed many times. The chain links TRBV28 to TRBJ2-6; 8 bases match TRBD1. Germline V CDR1 and CDR2: MDHEN, SYDVKM. V lost 7 bases to trimming and J lost 1 base; unmatched junction nucleotides: 12. This CDR3 has 18 residues. CDR3 region: CASIGSDRGPSGANVLTF. As DNA, the CDR3 is TGTGCCAGCATAGGATCTGACAGGGGACCATCTGGGGCCAACGTCCTGACTTTC. Variable domain in full (rest from reference TRBV28 and TRBJ2-6): DVKVTQSSRYLVKRTGEKVFLECVQDMDHENMFWYRQDPGLGLRLIYFSYDVKMKEKGDIPEGYSVSREKKERFSLILESASTNQTSMYLCASIGSDRGPSGANVLTFGAGSRLTVL.

The V and J genes are TRBV11-2 and TRBJ2-5; TRBD1 agrees at 7 bases. With 2 bases clipped from V and 1 base from J, the junction kept 10 bases outside the gene matches. The CDR3 runs 17 residues. Germline loops: CDR1 SGHAT, CDR2 FQNNGV. CDR3 protein: CASSLTNRGGGQETQYF. The DNA of the CDR3 is TGTGCCAGCAGCTTAACAAACAGGGGCGGCGGCCAAGAGACCCAGTACTTC.

This chain connects TRBV12-1 to TRBJ2-7. TRBV12-1 constitutes a pseudogene. CDR3 length: 11 amino acids. The CDR3 loop is CASSFDYEQYF. The CDR3, as DNA: TGTGCCAGCAGCTTTGATTACGAGCAGTACTTC.

The J gene is TRBJ2-5, the V gene TRBV4-1, with D possibly matching TRBD2 (6 bases). Germline V gene lookup returns CDR1 MGHRA and CDR2 YSYEKL. CDR3 size: 15 residues. V lost 1 base and J 4 bases, leaving 13 bases between the germline ends. The CDR3 sequence: CASSQVGLRGETQYF. The DNA for the CDR3 is TGCGCCAGCAGCCAAGTCGGTTTGCGGGGAGAGACCCAGTACTTC.

This clonotype was detected only a few times. V and J are TRBV14 and TRBJ2-1; 12 nucleotides agree with TRBD2. J was trimmed by 3 bases and V by 2 bases; bases with no gene match: 11. CDR3 size: 19 residues. Germline V gene data show CDR1 as SGHDN and CDR2 as FVKESK. This CDR3 reads CASSQLAGGLRQFYNEQFF. DNA of the CDR3: TGTGCCAGCAGCCAACTAGCGGGGGGGCTACGTCAATTCTACAATGAGCAGTTCTTC.

This sequence joins TRBV7-2 and TRBJ1-2; tentative D call: TRBD1 (5 bases). Germline V gene lookup returns CDR1 SGHTA and CDR2 FQGNSA. Trimming left V 6 bases short and J 0 bases short, with 14 bases between. The CDR3 loop spans 15 amino acids. The CDR3 bases are TGTGCCAGCAGGACAGTGCCTCACTCTAACTATGGCTACACCTTC. Encoded protein: CASRTVPHSNYGYTF.

The chain couples TRBV5-4 to TRBJ2-5; tentative D call: TRBD1 (5 bases). CDR3 size: 14 residues. Germline V CDR1 and CDR2: SGHNT, YYREEE (reference sequence). Trimming removed 6 bases at V and 2 bases at J, with 14 bases between. CDR3 region: CASKGAALQETQYF. DNA of the CDR3: TGTGCCAGCAAAGGGGCCGCGCTTCAAGAGACCCAGTACTTC.

Ten or more counts support this clonotype. The chain links TRBV28 to TRBJ2-1; a weak D match, TRBD2 (5 bases). The CDR3 is 14 residues long. From germline, CDR1 is MDHEN and CDR2 SYDVKM. With 8 bases removed from V and 4 bases from J, the gap between germline ends came to 15 bases. Here the CDR3 DNA reads TGTGCCAGCGGAGAGGACTTTTCGTACAATGAGCAGTTCTTC. Protein sequence: CASGEDFSYNEQFF.

This clonotype occurred many times. The genes are TRBV15 and TRBJ2-7; D ambiguous. Germline-derived CDR1 and CDR2 are LNHNV and YYDKDF (reference sequence). This CDR3 has 14 residues. The V end lost 3 bases, the J end lost 7 bases, and 16 bases lay between the germline ends. CDR3 loop: CATSSPPIVREQYF. DNA of the CDR3: TGTGCCACCAGCAGTCCACCGATAGTTCGGGAGCAGTACTTC.

This clonotype has ten or more counts. The rearrangement uses TRBV29-1 and TRBJ2-7; 10 positions match TRBD2. V shed 7 bases and J 4 bases; nucleotides not matched to a gene: 4. The CDR3 loop spans 12 amino acids. Germline V gives CDR1 SQVTM, CDR2 ANQGSEA. The CDR3 DNA reads TGCAGCGCTAGCGGGAGAGCTTACGAGCAGTACTTC. Its translation: CSASGRAYEQYF.

This clonotype was counted many times. The chain combines TRBV21-1 with TRBJ2-1; the D call in the table, TRBD1, was not verified against the DNA. TRBV21-1 has pseudogene status. The CDR3 contains 16 residues. DNA for the CDR3: TGTGCCAGCAGCAAAGCTACGGGACAGGGGTACAATGAGCAGTTCTTC. Translation gives CASSKATGQGYNEQFF.

This clonotype has a count of ten or more. The chain joins TRBV20-1 to TRBJ2-2, with TRBD2 identical over 8 bases. Trimming cost V 5 bases and J 4 bases; bases outside gene matches: 6. This CDR3 spans 14 amino acids. Germline loops: CDR1 DFQATT, CDR2 SNEGSKA (reference sequence). The CDR3 DNA reads TGCAGTGCTCGACGGGGGGGCCCCACCGGGGAGCTGTTTTTT. This sequence encodes CSARRGGPTGELFF.